This is a list of T cell receptor beta chains from one sample in a study of CD8 T cells in Susac syndrome. TCRdb reprocessed the immunoSEQ multiplex PCR reads with MiXCR, giving one entry per CDR3 protein. Here the sample spans roughly 100,000 distinct CDR3 sequences, about 96% being singletons. Sequenced material: CD8+ T cells from PBMCs. The origin of the receptors is a human donor with Susac syndrome. CDR3s include the opening cysteine and the closing phenylalanine or tryptophan. The D gene is left open where the match is weak. The size field is filled for only some rows; it gives once, few, many or a size class.

J gene: TRBJ2-7; clone size: .; D gene: .; CDR3 length: 18; V gene: TRBV27; CDR3 protein: CASRPYDPPRGSYYEQYF; CDR3 DNA: TGTGCCAGCCGCCCCTACGACCCCCCTCGGGGGTCATATTACGAGCAGTACTTC
J gene: TRBJ2-3; clone size: .; D gene: TRBD2; CDR3 length: 14; V gene: TRBV12-5; CDR3 protein: CASGTSGGTDTQYF; CDR3 DNA: TGTGCTAGTGGGACTAGCGGGGGCACAGATACGCAGTATTTT
J gene: TRBJ1-1; clone size: .; D gene: TRBD1; CDR3 length: 14; V gene: TRBV9; CDR3 protein: CASSGTGLDTEAFF; CDR3 DNA: TGTGCCAGCAGCGGGACAGGGTTGGACACTGAAGCTTTCTTT
J gene: TRBJ2-3; clone size: once; D gene: .; CDR3 length: 16; V gene: TRBV4-3; CDR3 protein: CASSQGDPPGRDTQYF; CDR3 DNA: TGCGCCAGCAGCCAGGGGGATCCCCCAGGGCGAGATACGCAGTATTTT
J gene: TRBJ1-1; clone size: .; D gene: .; CDR3 length: 11; V gene: TRBV29-1; CDR3 protein: CSVGEPTEAFF; CDR3 DNA: TGCAGCGTTGGCGAACCCACTGAAGCTTTCTTT
J gene: TRBJ2-4; clone size: .; D gene: .; CDR3 length: 14; V gene: TRBV7-2; CDR3 protein: CASSLTVFSNIQYF; CDR3 DNA: TGTGCCAGCAGCTTAACGGTCTTCTCAAACATTCAGTACTTC
J gene: TRBJ2-7; clone size: .; D gene: .; CDR3 length: 18; V gene: TRBV3-1; CDR3 protein: CASSHYSRGAGPSYEQYF; CDR3 DNA: TGTGCCAGCAGCCATTACTCCCGAGGGGCCGGGCCCTCCTACGAGCAGTACTTC
J gene: TRBJ2-7; clone size: .; D gene: .; CDR3 length: 15; V gene: TRBV19; CDR3 protein: CASRPGGQSSYEQYF; CDR3 DNA: TGTGCCAGTAGGCCCGGGGGACAGAGCTCCTACGAGCAGTACTTC
J gene: TRBJ1-1; clone size: once; D gene: .; CDR3 length: 11; V gene: TRBV30; CDR3 protein: CAWSSDTEAFF; CDR3 DNA: TGTGCCTGGAGCTCTGACACTGAAGCTTTCTTT
J gene: TRBJ2-5; clone size: .; D gene: .; CDR3 length: 14; V gene: TRBV18; CDR3 protein: CASSPISGQETQYF; CDR3 DNA: TGTGCCAGCTCACCAATTTCGGGCCAAGAGACCCAGTACTTC
J gene: TRBJ1-1; clone size: .; D gene: .; CDR3 length: 12; V gene: TRBV28; CDR3 protein: CASIRPNTEAFF; CDR3 DNA: TGTGCCAGCATCCGGCCCAACACTGAAGCTTTCTTT
J gene: TRBJ1-1; clone size: .; D gene: .; CDR3 length: 15; V gene: TRBV24-1; CDR3 protein: CATSDFGHPNTEAFF; CDR3 DNA: TGTGCCACCAGTGATTTTGGACACCCGAACACTGAAGCTTTCTTT
J gene: TRBJ1-6; clone size: .; D gene: TRBD1; CDR3 length: 15; V gene: TRBV4-1; CDR3 protein: CASSLQGSWNSPLHF; CDR3 DNA: TGCGCCAGCAGCCTACAGGGGTCGTGGAATTCACCCCTCCACTTT
J gene: TRBJ1-1; clone size: .; D gene: .; CDR3 length: 13; V gene: TRBV20-1; CDR3 protein: CSPSGGLNTEAFF; CDR3 DNA: TGCAGTCCGTCGGGGGGGTTGAACACTGAAGCTTTCTTT
J gene: TRBJ2-5; clone size: .; D gene: .; CDR3 length: 14; V gene: TRBV7-2; CDR3 protein: CASRPAGGGETQYF; CDR3 DNA: TGTGCCAGCAGACCGGCCGGGGGCGGGGAGACCCAGTACTTC
J gene: TRBJ1-2; clone size: .; D gene: .; CDR3 length: 12; V gene: TRBV6-5; CDR3 protein: CASSKNRAGYTF; CDR3 DNA: TGTGCCAGCAGTAAGAACAGGGCTGGCTACACCTTC
J gene: TRBJ1-1; clone size: .; D gene: .; CDR3 length: 14; V gene: TRBV29-1; CDR3 protein: CSVVGQRMNTEAFF; CDR3 DNA: TGCAGCGTGGTAGGACAGCGAATGAACACTGAAGCTTTCTTT
J gene: TRBJ1-1; clone size: .; D gene: .; CDR3 length: 16; V gene: TRBV4-3; CDR3 protein: CASSQDRAEQGTEAFF; CDR3 DNA: TGCGCCAGCAGCCAAGATCGGGCAGAGCAGGGCACTGAAGCTTTCTTT
J gene: TRBJ1-5; clone size: few; D gene: TRBD1; CDR3 length: 14; V gene: TRBV28; CDR3 protein: CASSLGRGDQPQHF; CDR3 DNA: TGTGCCAGCAGTTTGGGCAGGGGGGATCAGCCCCAGCATTTT
J gene: TRBJ2-7; clone size: .; D gene: .; CDR3 length: 13; V gene: TRBV7-6; CDR3 protein: CASSLDQGAEQYF; CDR3 DNA: TGTGCCAGCAGCTTAGACCAGGGTGCCGAGCAGTACTTC
J gene: TRBJ1-1; clone size: .; D gene: .; CDR3 length: 13; V gene: TRBV5-1; CDR3 protein: CASSLSPNTEAFF; CDR3 DNA: TGCGCCAGCAGCTTGTCCCCGAACACTGAAGCTTTCTTT
J gene: TRBJ2-1; clone size: few; D gene: TRBD1; CDR3 length: 13; V gene: TRBV12-3/TRBV12-4; CDR3 protein: CASSSTGNNEQFF; CDR3 DNA: TGTGCCAGCAGTTCGACAGGGAACAATGAGCAGTTCTTC
J gene: TRBJ2-3; clone size: .; D gene: .; CDR3 length: 11; V gene: TRBV25-1; CDR3 protein: CASSTSDTQYF; CDR3 DNA: TGTGCCAGCAGCACTTCAGATACGCAGTATTTT